This T cell receptor (beta chain) comes out of a study of Ad26.COV2.S vaccination and SARS-CoV-2 variants. Study observations and caveats: Marked by substantial breadth, spike-specific CD8+ and CD4+ T cell responses were reportedly seen after vaccination. Estimates derived from TCR breadth and depth analyses may have underestimated total T cell responses.

As to treatment: about 20 received Ad26.COV2.S at low or high dose, single or two shots; 5 received placebo; per-sample allocation not given. Collection of samples fell on day 63 after the first vaccine or placebo injection. Of note for this clone: The antigen remains undetermined.

Per the germline V gene, CDR1 is MNHEY and CDR2 is SVGEGT. Trimming took 6 bases from V and 3 from J; bases not matched to a gene: 10. The CDR3 consists of 16 residues. Profiled with immunoSEQ multiplex PCR; TCRdb holds only in-frame clones, not every one. The sample records 350,000 to 450,000 clones, 92% being singletons. The sample in question was peripheral blood, obtained in a trial of Ad26.COV2.S vaccine versus placebo. V is TRBV6-2 or TRBV6-3 and J is TRBJ1-5, with 8 bases aligning to TRBD1. This sequence was found in a person between 18 and 59 years old who received the Ad26.COV2.S COVID-19 vaccine or a placebo. This CDR3 is CASSSPGQGANQPQHF. The CDR3 DNA follows: TGTGCCAGCAGCTCCCCAGGACAGGGCGCCAATCAGCCCCAGCATTTT.